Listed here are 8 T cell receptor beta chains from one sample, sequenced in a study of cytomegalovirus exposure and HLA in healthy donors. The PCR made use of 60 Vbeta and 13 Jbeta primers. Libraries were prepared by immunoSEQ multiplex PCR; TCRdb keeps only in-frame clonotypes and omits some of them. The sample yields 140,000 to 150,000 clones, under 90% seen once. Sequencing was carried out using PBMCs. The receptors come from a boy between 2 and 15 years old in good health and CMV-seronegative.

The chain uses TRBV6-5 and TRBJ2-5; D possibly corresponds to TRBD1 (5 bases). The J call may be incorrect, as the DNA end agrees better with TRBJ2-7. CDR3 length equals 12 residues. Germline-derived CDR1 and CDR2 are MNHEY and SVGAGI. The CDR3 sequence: CASSYQGLEQYF. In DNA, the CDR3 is TGTGCCAGCAGTTACCAGGGTCTCGAGCAGTACTTC.

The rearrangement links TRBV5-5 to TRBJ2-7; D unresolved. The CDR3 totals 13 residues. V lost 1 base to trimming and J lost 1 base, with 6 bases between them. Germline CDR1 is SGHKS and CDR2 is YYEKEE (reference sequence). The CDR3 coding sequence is TGTGCCAGCAGCTTGACACCTTCCTACGAGCAGTACTTC. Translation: CASSLTPSYEQYF.

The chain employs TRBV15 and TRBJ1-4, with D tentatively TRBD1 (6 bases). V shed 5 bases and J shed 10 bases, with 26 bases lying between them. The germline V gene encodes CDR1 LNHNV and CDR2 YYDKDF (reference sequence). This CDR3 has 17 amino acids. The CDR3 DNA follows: TGTGCCACCAGCTCACGGGATAGGGGACAAGGGTTCGGAAAACTGTTTTTT. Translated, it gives CATSSRDRGQGFGKLFF.

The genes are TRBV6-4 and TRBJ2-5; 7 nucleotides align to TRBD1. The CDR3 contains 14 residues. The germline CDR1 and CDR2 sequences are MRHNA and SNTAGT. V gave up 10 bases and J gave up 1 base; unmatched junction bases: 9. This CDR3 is CATFGDRFQETQYF. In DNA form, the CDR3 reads TGTGCCACCTTCGGGGACAGATTCCAAGAGACCCAGTACTTC.

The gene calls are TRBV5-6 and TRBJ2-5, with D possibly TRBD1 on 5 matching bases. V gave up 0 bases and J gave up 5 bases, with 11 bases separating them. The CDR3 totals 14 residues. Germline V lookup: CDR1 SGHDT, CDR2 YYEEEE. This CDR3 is CASSLGQQVETQYF. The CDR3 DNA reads TGTGCCAGCAGCTTGGGACAGCAGGTGGAGACCCAGTACTTC.

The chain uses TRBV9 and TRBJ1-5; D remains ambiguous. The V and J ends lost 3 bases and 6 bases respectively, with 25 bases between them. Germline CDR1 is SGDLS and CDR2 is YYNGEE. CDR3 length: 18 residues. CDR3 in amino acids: CASSAPGERKKGGQPQHF. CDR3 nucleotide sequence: TGTGCCAGCAGCGCGCCGGGAGAAAGAAAAAAGGGTGGTCAGCCCCAGCATTTT. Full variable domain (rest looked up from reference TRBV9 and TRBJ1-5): DSGVTQTPKHLITATGQRVTLRCSPRSGDLSVYWYQQSLDQGLQFLIQYYNGEERAKGNILERFSAQQFPDLHSELNLSSLELGDSALYFCASSAPGERKKGGQPQHFGDGTRLSIL.

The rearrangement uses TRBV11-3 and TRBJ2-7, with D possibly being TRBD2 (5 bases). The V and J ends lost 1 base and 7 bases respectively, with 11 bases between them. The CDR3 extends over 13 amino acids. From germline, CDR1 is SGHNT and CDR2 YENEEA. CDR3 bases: TGTGCCAGCAGCTTAGCGGGCCGGAGGGAGCAGTACTTC. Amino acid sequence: CASSLAGRREQYF.

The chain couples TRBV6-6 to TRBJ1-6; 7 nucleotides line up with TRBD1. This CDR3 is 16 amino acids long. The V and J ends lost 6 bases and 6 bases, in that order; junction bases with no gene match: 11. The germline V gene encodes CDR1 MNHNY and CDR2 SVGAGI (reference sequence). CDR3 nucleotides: TGTGCCAGCAGAGAACAAGGGGGCGGCTTTAATTCACCCCTCCACTTT. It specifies CASREQGGGFNSPLHF.